This TCR beta chain was recorded in a study of spatial heterogeneity in lung cancer (dated by TCRdb to between 2018 and 2021). Concerning the study at large: Beta-chain transcripts were consistently detected in greater numbers than alpha-chain transcripts, which likely reflects a higher abundance of beta-chain transcripts. TCR alpha and beta repertoires were quantitatively compared across multiple tumor regions, matched nontumor lung and blood in non-small cell lung cancer. In the raw uncorrected reads, each unique combination of TCR and UMI appeared more than ten times on average. Nonsynonymous mutation counts, determined by whole-exome sequencing of tumor tissue, were related to features of the TCR repertoire. Both alpha and beta chains were TCR-sequenced in hundreds of tumor regions, 64 matched nontumor lung samples and 55 to 60 PBMC samples obtained at surgery. What the work shows at the level of the full study, not this receptor alone: Additional single-cell paired TCR alpha and beta sequencing was considered necessary to confirm, at a functional level, the hypothesis that regional TCRs recognize regional mutations. Ubiquitous expanded tumor TCRs were detected in blood more often at tumor resection than at routine follow-up.

Explained via the paper, the time point label denotes: sample taken at primary tumor resection. Without any cell sorting, TCR sequencing was performed on whole RNA extracted either from tumor and nontumor lung tissue or from cryopreserved PBMC samples. Samples were obtained from fewer than 80 patients with early-stage, untreated non-small cell lung cancer from the lung TRACERx cohort. Only patients with enough RNA available from two or more tumor regions were chosen for TCR sequencing. About this clonotype: Its antigen remains unidentified. No base qualities exist here, and no much larger clone lies one base off it.

Reading the germline V gene gives CDR1 SGHVS and CDR2 FQNEAQ. Trimming removed 4 bases from V and 4 bases from J; the gene matches leave 4 bases unexplained. The CDR3 goes from the cysteine to the phenylalanine over 14 residues. Of the read, only the CDR3 DNA is kept; its 42 bases are in frame from base 1. The library was made by 5' RACE. The instrument was a NextSeq 500. To allow correction of PCR and sequencing errors, the TCR library protocol tagged every TCR cDNA molecule with a unique molecular identifier. As for the original processing: Decombinator tools were used for TCR identification, UMI-based error correction and CDR3 extraction. TCRs above a frequency of 2 per 1,000, corresponding to the top 1% of the tumor frequency distribution, were defined as expanded. Renyi diversity was computed with the R vegan package after each repertoire had been subsampled 100 times to 5,000 TCRs. CDR3 similarity networks were built from amino acid triplet string-kernel similarity, with CDR3s being connected when pairwise similarity was above 0.82. TCRdb applied fastp at Q25 and MiXCR to the public reads, then kept only in-frame beta chains. Rows are combined by CDR3 protein, so each entry shows the most common genes and DNA. The V and J calls and clone size are TCRdb's, not the authors'. A total of some 37,000 distinct CDR3 sequences appear in this sample, 5.2% of them only once. The ten most abundant clones make up less than 35% of the sample.

Sequencing was performed on PBMCs, taken at surgery. This TCR was sampled from a female donor with early-stage non-small cell lung cancer. In this chain, TRBV7-8 is recombined with TRBJ2-5, with 9 bases matching TRBD1. The bases read TGTGCCAGCAGCTATACAGGGGGCCCAGAGACCCAGTACTTC. This translates into CASSYTGGPETQYF.